The 26 T cell receptor beta chains reported below all come from one sample, sequenced in a study of OX40 agonist ivuxolimab in advanced cancers. Method: immunoSEQ multiplex PCR; TCRdb's copy keeps in-frame clones and lacks some. This sample has about 91,000 clones, with less than 90% found just once. The input for sequencing was CD4+ or CD8+ T cells sorted from blood, taken in a trial of the OX40 agonist ivuxolimab. These TCRs come from an adult with an advanced solid tumor such as melanoma, head and neck, liver or kidney cancer.

This clone was seen once. This sequence joins TRBV7-3 and TRBJ2-2; D gene unclear. V dropped 8 bases and J dropped 6 bases, with 13 bases sitting between them. Looked up from germline, CDR1 is SGHTA and CDR2 is FQGTGA. The CDR3 has 13 residues. CDR3 coding DNA: TGTGCCAGCGCCCAGAGGCAGTCCGGGGAGCTGTTTTTT. Encoded protein: CASAQRQSGELFF.

This chain uses TRBV7-8 with TRBJ2-5, with no clear D. This CDR3 comprises 13 residues. CDR1 is SGHVS, CDR2 FQNEAQ, per germline. Trimming took off 5 bases at V and 5 bases at J, with 12 bases between the two ends. The CDR3: CASSLQQSETQYF. Written as DNA, the CDR3 is TGTGCCAGCAGCCTTCAGCAATCGGAGACCCAGTACTTC.

V is TRBV12-5 and J is TRBJ1-1; unclear D gene. V lost 7 bases to trimming and J lost 1 base, with 10 bases between them. Germline values: CDR1 LGHNT, CDR2 FRNRAP. This CDR3 comprises 13 residues. The CDR3 loop is CASVPPSNTEAFF. The CDR3 nucleotides are TGTGCTAGTGTCCCCCCTTCGAACACTGAAGCTTTCTTT. The variable domain in full, completed from reference TRBV12-5 and TRBJ1-1, reads DARVTQTPRHKVTEMGQEVTMRCQPILGHNTVFWYRQTMMQGLELLAYFRNRAPLDDSGMPKDRFSAEMPDATLATLKIQPSEPRDSAVYFCASVPPSNTEAFFGQGTRLTVV.

J is TRBJ2-3 and V is TRBV10-1; 7 nucleotides agree with TRBD2. The J segment lost 3 bases and the V segment lost 9 bases, leaving 9 bases of the junction unmatched. Germline V gene lookup returns CDR1 WNHNN and CDR2 SYGVQD (reference sequence). The CDR3 runs to 14 residues. CDR3 sequence: CASGSGGDTDTQYF. CDR3 in DNA: TGCGCCAGTGGGTCGGGGGGAGATACAGATACGCAGTATTTT.

The rearrangement joins TRBV7-3 to TRBJ2-3, with 13 bases fitting TRBD2. Germline CDR1 SGHTA, CDR2 FQGTGA. The CDR3 has 16 amino acids. After removal of 5 bases from V and 3 bases from J, the junction contained 5 bases not matched to a gene. CDR3 nucleotide sequence: TGTGCCAGCAGCCCCGGGACTAGCGGGGTAACAGATACGCAGTATTTT. This sequence encodes CASSPGTSGVTDTQYF.

The CDR3 region has the DNA TGTGCCAGCAGCGTAGAGGACAGGGGGGACAATGAGCAGTTCTTC. It codes for CASSVEDRGDNEQFF. The chain employs TRBV9 and TRBJ2-1, with TRBD1 matching 10 bases. The ends lost 0 bases at V and 5 bases at J; junction bases unmatched: 2. The CDR3 consists of 15 residues. Per the germline V gene, CDR1 is SGDLS and CDR2 is YYNGEE.

J is TRBJ2-1 and V is TRBV28; 8 bases match TRBD2. Germline V lookup: CDR1 MDHEN, CDR2 SYDVKM. Germline trimming cut 2 bases from V and 2 bases from J; bases unmatched to any gene: 5. The CDR3 contains 16 residues. The CDR3 DNA reads as TGTGCCAGCAGTTTACTCGGGGGGGGAACCTACAATGAGCAGTTCTTC. This codes for CASSLLGGGTYNEQFF.

This chain uses TRBV7-3 with TRBJ1-1, with 11 bases matching TRBD1. The J segment lost 3 bases and the V segment lost 2 bases, leaving 8 bases of the junction unmatched. The CDR3 extends over 17 amino acids. Per the germline V gene, CDR1 is SGHTA and CDR2 is FQGTGA. The CDR3 loop reads CASSLSGQGAPDTEAFF. CDR3 DNA sequence: TGTGCCAGCAGCTTATCCGGACAGGGGGCGCCGGACACTGAAGCTTTCTTT.

The J gene is TRBJ2-3, the V gene TRBV19, with 7 positions matching TRBD1. The J segment lost 0 bases and the V segment lost 7 bases, leaving 10 bases of the junction unmatched. From germline, CDR1 is LNHDA and CDR2 SQIVND (reference sequence). This CDR3 comprises 16 residues. The CDR3 protein is CASISQGGSSTDTQYF. The CDR3 coding sequence is TGTGCCAGTATCTCCCAAGGGGGCTCTAGCACAGATACGCAGTATTTT.

On this clone itself: The sample contains more than one DNA sequence encoding this CDR3. The V gene is TRBV11-3, the J gene TRBJ2-3; D is possibly TRBD1 (6 bases). Trimming removed 1 base from V and 7 bases from J, with 6 bases in between. Germline CDR1 and CDR2: SGHNT and YENEEA. The CDR3 totals 12 residues. For the CDR3, the DNA is TGTGCCAGCAGCTTAGGGGGGCATACGCAGTATTTT. This translates into CASSLGGHTQYF.

The J gene is TRBJ1-5, the V gene TRBV7-9; tentative D call: TRBD1 (6 bases). Between the trimmed V and J ends, which lost 1 base and 4 bases, there was a span of 14 bases. CDR1 is SEHNR, CDR2 FQNEAQ, per germline (reference sequence). There are 16 residues in the CDR3. CDR3 loop: CASSLGLQGSNQPQHF. CDR3 bases: TGTGCCAGCAGCTTAGGACTACAGGGCAGTAATCAGCCCCAGCATTTT.

V gene TRBV6-1 combines with J gene TRBJ2-1; 13 nucleotides align to TRBD2. CDR1 and CDR2 (germline): MNHNS, SASEGT. V lost 4 bases to trimming and J lost 9 bases; unmatched junction nucleotides: 9. The CDR3 is 16 residues long. The CDR3 sequence is CASSVRLAGGFGEQFF. The CDR3 nucleotides read TGTGCCAGCAGTGTTCGACTAGCGGGGGGATTTGGTGAGCAGTTCTTC.

The chain uses TRBV28 and TRBJ2-3; 8 bases agree with TRBD1. The CDR3 consists of 15 residues. Trimming at V came to 2 bases and at J to 3 bases, leaving 4 bases not matched to a gene. In germline, CDR1 is MDHEN, CDR2 SYDVKM. CDR3 residues: CASSLPTGATDTQYF. The CDR3 coding sequence is TGTGCCAGCAGTTTACCGACAGGGGCGACAGATACGCAGTATTTT.

This clone was counted between two and nine times. V is TRBV6-5 and J is TRBJ1-6; a weak D match, TRBD1 (5 bases). This CDR3 is built from 14 residues. V lost 7 bases and J 6 bases, leaving 13 bases between the germline ends. Germline V gene sequence: CDR1 MNHEY, CDR2 SVGAGI. The CDR3 sequence: CASTQTAFNSPLHF. The CDR3 region has the DNA TGTGCCAGCACCCAGACAGCCTTTAATTCACCCCTCCACTTT.

This clone appeared a single time. This chain uses TRBV5-1 with TRBJ1-2, with D possibly matching TRBD1 (6 bases). Trimming cost V 7 bases and J 3 bases, with 19 bases left between them. The germline V gene has CDR1 SGHRS and CDR2 YFSETQ. The CDR3 is 15 residues long. The CDR3, as DNA: TGCGCCAGCGCCGGCGGGGGCGCCGGTGACTATGGCTACACCTTC. Protein sequence: CASAGGGAGDYGYTF.

The genes are TRBV28 and TRBJ1-2; 10 positions agree with TRBD1. Trimming at V came to 8 bases and at J to 8 bases, leaving 8 bases not matched to a gene. This CDR3 has 13 residues. Germline assignment: CDR1 MDHEN and CDR2 SYDVKM. The CDR3 reads CASGTGAEGGYTF. DNA of the CDR3: TGTGCCAGCGGGACAGGGGCCGAGGGGGGCTACACCTTC.

The rearrangement links TRBV5-6 to TRBJ1-2, with unresolved D. V was cut by 9 bases and J by 0 bases, with 15 bases left in between. Germline-derived CDR1 and CDR2 are SGHDT and YYEEEE. This CDR3 has 14 residues. CDR3 DNA sequence: TGTGCCACCCAGAAGTCAGGACCTAACTATGGCTACACCTTC. This encodes CATQKSGPNYGYTF.

This chain joins TRBV5-1 and TRBJ1-1; D not certain. V was cut by 2 bases and J by 3 bases, with 8 bases left in between. This CDR3 is built from 13 residues. The germline CDR1 and CDR2 sequences are SGHRS and YFSETQ. This CDR3 reads CASSFHGDTEAFF. For the CDR3, the DNA is TGCGCCAGCAGCTTTCACGGGGACACTGAAGCTTTCTTT.

The genes are TRBV18 and TRBJ2-3, with D possibly being TRBD1 or TRBD2 (5 bases each). Trimming pared 5 bases from V and 2 bases from J, leaving 14 bases between. Germline V gives CDR1 KGHSH, CDR2 LQKENI. The CDR3 is 15 amino acids. The CDR3 DNA is TGTGCCAGCTCAGGGGACGCAGGCAACACAGATACGCAGTATTTT. Protein sequence: CASSGDAGNTDTQYF.

DNA of the CDR3: TGTGCCAGCAGCCTCCAGAGTGGGCAGGGGGATCAGCCCCAGCATTTT. This translates into CASSLQSGQGDQPQHF. This chain joins TRBV7-2 and TRBJ1-5, with TRBD1 matching 7 bases. CDR1 and CDR2 (germline): SGHTA, FQGNSA. V gave up 5 bases and J gave up 5 bases; unmatched junction bases: 12. The CDR3 consists of 16 residues.

There are a few counts of this clone. CDR3: CASSAALSGFSSGNTIYF. The CDR3 region has the DNA TGTGCCAGCAGCGCCGCTCTCTCGGGTTTCTCCTCTGGAAACACCATATATTTT. The genes are TRBV9 and TRBJ1-3; D remains unclear. The germline V and J ends were trimmed by 3 bases and 0 bases, with 19 bases remaining between them. The CDR3 has 18 amino acids. Germline-derived CDR1 and CDR2 are SGDLS and YYNGEE.

This rearrangement joins TRBV5-3 to TRBJ1-3; no definite D call. TRBV5-3 is annotated as an ORF whose role is uncertain. Trimming cost V 2 bases and J 0 bases, with 18 bases left between them. CDR3 length equals 18 residues. The chain's CDR3 is CARSFGSEQTNSGNTIYF. The CDR3 nucleotides read TGTGCCAGAAGCTTTGGTAGTGAGCAGACTAACTCTGGAAACACCATATATTTT.

The V gene is TRBV9, the J gene TRBJ1-1, with 7 bases lining up with TRBD1. V was pared by 4 bases and J by 1 base, with 4 bases of the junction left unmatched. The germline CDR1 and CDR2 sequences are SGDLS and YYNGEE. This CDR3 has 14 amino acids. The CDR3 region has the DNA TGTGCCAGCAGCCCCAGACAGGGGAACACTGAAGCTTTCTTT. It is translated as CASSPRQGNTEAFF.

This clone was counted ten times or more. The chain has TRBV6-5 and TRBJ1-2; D is undetermined. Germline assignment: CDR1 MNHEY and CDR2 SVGAGI. This CDR3 has 14 residues. V was trimmed by 5 bases and J by 3 bases, leaving 13 bases between them. The CDR3 reads CASSTSGADYGYTF. The CDR3 region has the DNA TGTGCCAGCAGTACCTCGGGAGCCGACTATGGCTACACCTTC.

This clone was recorded once. The rearrangement links TRBV28 to TRBJ1-5; maybe TRBD1 (5 bases). Germline assignment: CDR1 MDHEN and CDR2 SYDVKM. With 6 bases removed from V and 7 bases from J, the gap between germline ends came to 19 bases. This CDR3 comprises 15 residues. The CDR3 here is CASSQIPTGNQPQHF. In nucleotides, the CDR3 is TGTGCCAGCAGCCAAATCCCAACAGGAAACCAGCCCCAGCATTTT.

This clone was counted between two and nine times. The chain carries TRBV9 and TRBJ2-3; no reliable D call. Germline V gene sequence: CDR1 SGDLS, CDR2 YYNGEE. The length of the CDR3 is 17 residues. Between the trimmed V and J ends, which lost 1 base and 2 bases, there was a span of 17 bases. CDR3 sequence reads: CASSVTGDAGNTDTQYF. In DNA form, the CDR3 reads TGTGCCAGCAGCGTAACCGGCGACGCAGGAAACACAGATACGCAGTATTTT.